The sequence of this T cell receptor beta chain was determined in a study of blood T cell repertoires in COVID-19. At the level of the study: Specimens from acute and convalescent COVID-19 originated in the United States, Italy and Spain. Sources were T cells, B-cell-depleted T cells, or PBMCs; the material itself was cDNA or gDNA.

For this clone: Because the CDR3 is missing its conserved closing phenylalanine or tryptophan, this is likely a read error. The DNA is left out, because the CDR3 cannot be placed on it with certainty; the CDR3 is given as TCRdb lists it.

CDR1 is SGHKS, CDR2 YYEKEE, per germline (reference sequence). The CDR3 is 10 amino acids long, termini counted. Generated by immunoSEQ multiplex PCR, the TCRdb table keeps only in-frame clones and is missing some. The table includes about 250,000 clones, 84% detected once. Two negative PCRs, clearance, or symptom resolution characterized the recovered Cohort 3 donors. V usage is TRBV5-5 and J usage is TRBJ1-1; the table's D gene call, TRBD1, was not cross checked with the DNA. The sequence came from a man aged 50-60 years who had recovered from COVID-19. The sequencing input was PBMCs or T cells enriched from blood (not recorded which). CDR3 amino acids: CASSPTGFTR.